This T cell receptor (beta chain) stems from a study of T cells in Graves' hyperthyroidism and ophthalmopathy. What was amplified from RNA transcripts were TCR beta CDR3 regions. The HTBI primer set served for first-round RT-PCR of the TCR CDR3. In TCRdb, the multiplex PCR reads were re-called with MiXCR into one record per CDR3 protein. The table includes about 400,000 distinct CDR3 sequences, about 15% detected once. This clonotype showed up many times. The length of the CDR3 is 13 residues. V was shortened by 3 bases and J by 0 bases, with 4 bases between the two germline ends. Germline V gene sequence: CDR1 LGHDT, CDR2 YNNKEL (reference sequence). The study defined stable Graves' hyperthyroidism as no ophthalmopathy progression within 18 months. Exclusions: uncontrolled infection, other autoimmune disease, pregnancy, lactation. PBMCs stemmed from approximately 10 ml fresh peripheral blood.

The receptor's source is a woman under 40 with Graves' hyperthyroidism. The sequencing input was blood. The gene calls are TRBV3-1 and TRBJ2-3; D remains ambiguous. The CDR3 spells CASSHTSTDTQYF. DNA of the CDR3: TGTGCCAGCAGCCATACTAGCACAGATACGCAGTATTTT.